This T cell receptor (beta chain) emerged from a study of T cells in Graves' hyperthyroidism and ophthalmopathy. Study-level findings and limits: Most thyroid clonotypes that were expanded above 0.001 also turned up in blood.

Deletions cut 4 bases from V and 3 bases from J, with 18 bases between. This CDR3 comprises 16 residues. Germline CDR1 and CDR2: SGHAT and FQNNGV. Lactation, pregnancy, other autoimmune disease or uncontrolled infection excluded patients. The PBMCs were sourced from fresh peripheral blood (approximately 9.6 ml). This clonotype has ten or more counts. Its antigen is not known. TCR beta CDR3 regions were amplified from RNA transcripts. The TCR CDR3 was amplified in a first-round RT-PCR using the HTBI primer set. TCRdb fed the multiplex PCR reads into MiXCR, producing one record per CDR3 protein. The sample shows hundreds of thousands of distinct CDR3 sequences, about 16% of them seen only once.

The source material was blood. The gene calls are TRBV11-2 and TRBJ1-1; no clear D. The TCR originated in a woman between 35 and 50 years old with Graves' ophthalmopathy. This chain's CDR3 is CASSSRSQSGDTEAFF. The CDR3 DNA is TGTGCCAGCAGCTCTCGGTCCCAATCTGGGGACACTGAAGCTTTCTTT.